One T cell receptor (beta chain) is described in this entry. Its antigen is as yet unknown. A single base separates this from a much larger clone, so it may be a read error. This specimen includes other DNA sequences encoding the same CDR3. Once extracted for a subset, genomic DNA was divided evenly among several immunoSEQ plates. Generated by immunoSEQ multiplex PCR, the TCRdb table keeps only in-frame clones and is missing some. The sample holds 530,000 or so clones, approximately 79% seen once. This sample stems from a study of shared clonotypes between healthy human individuals. Study-level results: It was expected that sequencing depth would affect clonotype sharing among donors.

The CDR3 extends over 11 amino acids. In germline, CDR1 is SEHNR, CDR2 FQNEAQ (reference sequence). V lost 5 bases and J lost 5, with 4 bases in between. Input material: PBMCs. The V and J genes are TRBV7-9 and TRBJ2-1; D not resolved. This clonotype originated in a woman in her 40s in good health. Some clones in this sample may be carry-over from other donors' samples. CDR3 loop: CASSLNNEQFF. CDR3 bases: TGTGCCAGCAGCCTCAACAATGAGCAGTTCTTC.